The source of this TCR beta chain is a study of cytomegalovirus exposure and HLA in healthy donors. Study-wide results and limits: A later analysis found TCR association rates differed by HLA locus, highest for DRB1 and lowest for HLA-C. Among TCR beta chains, those listed as cytomegalovirus-associated numbered around 160. TCR beta sequences reportedly predicted the HLA-A and HLA-B alleles of most subjects accurately. In a later analysis, TCR beta V- and J-gene trimming showed a link to a missense DCLRE1C variant.

Points on this clone: Its antigen is not identified.

This CDR3 has 12 amino acids. Germline lookup yields CDR1 SQVTM and CDR2 ANQGSEA. This PCR relied on a set of 60 Vbeta primers and 13 Jbeta primers. Profiling relied on immunoSEQ multiplex PCR, and the TCRdb table lists in-frame clones only, not all of them. The sample consists of about 150,000 clones, 80% of them appearing once. The V gene is TRBV29-1, the J gene TRBJ1-1, with 7 bases identical to TRBD1. This clonotype was obtained from a man between 25 and 39 years old in good health and CMV-seropositive. The sequenced material came from PBMCs. CDR3 sequence reads: CGGGGSNTEAFF. Written as DNA, the CDR3 is TGCGGCGGAGGGGGCTCCAACACTGAAGCTTTCTTT.